These 24 T cell receptor beta chains originate from one sample sequenced in a study of cytomegalovirus exposure and HLA in healthy donors. Amplification used 60 Vbeta primers and 13 Jbeta primers. Sequencing was performed with immunoSEQ multiplex PCR; in TCRdb, only in-frame clones are kept and a portion is missing. This table has 130,000 to 150,000 clones, more than 70% appearing once. Sequencing used PBMCs. The receptor set was obtained from a male donor in good health and CMV-seropositive.

This clone appeared a single time. The chain joins TRBV15 to TRBJ2-1, with 11 positions matching TRBD2. The germline CDR1 and CDR2 sequences are LNHNV and YYDKDF (reference sequence). This CDR3 has 16 amino acids. Trimming cost V 0 bases and J 8 bases; bases outside gene matches: 6. The CDR3 nucleotides read TGTGCCACCAGCAGAGATCGGCTAGCGGGGGGTGATGAGCAGTTCTTC. Translated: CATSRDRLAGGDEQFF.

The V call is TRBV7-2, the J call TRBJ1-5; possibly TRBD1 for D (5 bases). Trimming pared 5 bases from V and 0 bases from J, leaving 8 bases between. The germline gives CDR1 SGHTA, CDR2 FQGNSA. The CDR3 has 14 residues. The CDR3 here is CASSRQISNQPQHF. The CDR3 region has the DNA TGTGCCAGCAGCCGACAGATTAGCAATCAGCCCCAGCATTTT.

The chain uses TRBV7-9 and TRBJ2-1, with a weak D call TRBD2 (7 bases). Germline assignment: CDR1 SEHNR and CDR2 FQNEAQ (reference sequence). V dropped 5 bases and J dropped 3 bases, with 14 bases sitting between them. This CDR3 has 15 amino acids. CDR3 DNA: TGTGCCAGCAGCCTCACGGGGGGCCTCTACAATGAGCAGTTCTTC. Its protein is CASSLTGGLYNEQFF.

The chain carries TRBV9 and TRBJ2-2, with TRBD2 identical over 8 bases. The germline V gene has CDR1 SGDLS and CDR2 YYNGEE. The length of the CDR3 is 15 residues. The V and J ends lost 4 bases and 7 bases, in that order; junction bases with no gene match: 9. CDR3 DNA sequence: TGTGCCAGCAGCCCAGCGGGAGTGATTATCGGGGAGCTGTTTTTT. Translating gives CASSPAGVIIGELFF.

The chain links TRBV7-8 to TRBJ2-7, with TRBD2 matching over 9 bases. The CDR3 runs 17 residues. Losses at the gene ends were 4 bases for V and 0 bases for J; bases not matched to a gene: 10. Germline lookup yields CDR1 SGHVS and CDR2 FQNEAQ. In DNA, the CDR3 is TGTGCCAGCAGCTACACCTCCGGGACTAGCAGCTCCTACGAGCAGTACTTC. Encoded protein: CASSYTSGTSSSYEQYF.

The chain employs TRBV11-2 and TRBJ1-1, with 9 bases identical to TRBD1. Per the germline V gene, CDR1 is SGHAT and CDR2 is FQNNGV. V was clipped by 5 bases and J by 1 base; unmatched bases: 8. The CDR3 covers 16 residues. The CDR3 loop reads CASSPGTGFGNTEAFF. CDR3 nucleotide sequence: TGTGCCAGCAGCCCTGGGACAGGGTTTGGGAACACTGAAGCTTTCTTT.

The chain recombines TRBV5-4 with TRBJ2-1; 7 bases match TRBD2. The ends lost 2 bases at V and 8 bases at J; junction bases unmatched: 7. The CDR3 covers 14 residues. CDR1 is SGHNT, CDR2 YYREEE, per germline (reference sequence). The CDR3 DNA follows: TGTGCCAGCAGCTTTGTCGGCGGGAGTTATGAGCAGTTCTTC. It yields the protein CASSFVGGSYEQFF. Drawing the rest from reference TRBV5-4 and TRBJ2-1, the complete variable domain is ETGVTQSPTHLIKTRGQQVTLRCSSQSGHNTVSWYQQALGQGPQFIFQYYREEENGRGNFPPRFSGLQFPNYSSELNVNALELDDSALYLCASSFVGGSYEQFFGPGTRLTVL.

The rearrangement joins TRBV5-1 to TRBJ2-2, with D tentatively TRBD1 (5 bases). From germline, CDR1 is SGHRS and CDR2 YFSETQ. V shed 0 bases and J shed 4 bases, with 13 bases lying between them. CDR3 length: 16 amino acids. CDR3 sequence reads: CASSLETVIFTGELFF. The CDR3 bases are TGCGCCAGCAGCTTGGAGACAGTCATCTTCACCGGGGAGCTGTTTTTT.

This rearrangement joins TRBV5-1 to TRBJ2-5; D not certain. Germline V gives CDR1 SGHRS, CDR2 YFSETQ. Trimming shortened V by 0 bases and J by 5 bases, and 11 bases separated the two germline ends. The CDR3 spans 14 residues. CDR3: CASSLATGSETQYF. The CDR3, as DNA: TGCGCCAGCAGCTTGGCTACCGGGTCGGAGACCCAGTACTTC.

A few counts support this clone. Here the CDR3 reads CASSLSREQYF. The CDR3 nucleotides read TGTGCCAGCAGCTTATCGCGCGAGCAGTACTTC. This chain links TRBV13 with TRBJ2-7, with D unclear. CDR1 and CDR2 from the germline V gene are PRHDT and FYEKMQ (reference sequence). There are 11 residues in the CDR3. V was shortened by 2 bases and J by 6 bases, with 5 bases between the two germline ends.

This clone was seen once. DNA of the CDR3: TGTGCCAGTAGTATTGGGATCAGGGGCACCGGGGAGCTGTTTTTT. Residues: CASSIGIRGTGELFF. The V and J genes are TRBV19 and TRBJ2-2, with D possibly matching TRBD1 (6 bases). This CDR3 is 15 amino acids long. Germline assignment: CDR1 LNHDA and CDR2 SQIVND (reference sequence). V was shortened by 3 bases and J by 4 bases, with 12 bases between the two germline ends. The whole variable domain, remainder taken from reference TRBV19 and TRBJ2-2, is DGGITQSPKYLFRKEGQNVTLSCEQNLNHDAMYWYRQDPGQGLRLIYYSQIVNDFQKGDIAEGYSVSREKKESFPLTVTSAQKNPTAFYLCASSIGIRGTGELFFGEGSRLTVL.

The CDR3 sequence: CASRLSRDRGQTYEQYF. The DNA for the CDR3 is TGTGCCAGCAGATTGTCCCGGGACAGGGGGCAGACCTACGAGCAGTACTTC. The rearrangement links TRBV2 to TRBJ2-7, with TRBD1 identical over 12 bases. Germline V gene lookup returns CDR1 SNHLY and CDR2 FYNNEI. This CDR3 is 17 amino acids long. V lost 6 bases and J lost 2; bases outside the gene matches: 11.

V is TRBV5-1 and J is TRBJ2-5; 9 nucleotides agree with TRBD1. V lost 7 bases and J lost 0; bases outside the gene matches: 7. Germline V gene lookup returns CDR1 SGHRS and CDR2 YFSETQ. The CDR3 has 15 residues. CDR3 region: CASGEGQGYQETQYF. DNA of the CDR3: TGCGCCAGCGGCGAGGGACAGGGCTACCAAGAGACCCAGTACTTC.

This chain joins TRBV19 and TRBJ2-1, with D unresolved. The germline V gene has CDR1 LNHDA and CDR2 SQIVND (reference sequence). CDR3 size: 12 residues. V was clipped by 1 base and J by 6 bases, with 4 bases between them. CDR3: CASSIGSNEQFF. CDR3 nucleotides: TGTGCCAGTAGTATAGGGAGCAATGAGCAGTTCTTC.

The chain employs TRBV10-1 and TRBJ1-1, with D perhaps matching TRBD1 (6 bases). This CDR3 is 13 amino acids long. CDR1 and CDR2 (germline): WNHNN, SYGVQD (reference sequence). V was cut by 0 bases and J by 7 bases, with 9 bases left in between. In nucleotides, the CDR3 is TGCGCCAGCAGTGAGTCAACAGGGCATGAAGCTTTCTTT. It encodes CASSESTGHEAFF.

This chain joins TRBV19 and TRBJ2-7; possible D gene TRBD2, 6 bases. Trimming took 5 bases from V and 3 from J, leaving 20 bases between them. The germline CDR1 and CDR2 sequences are LNHDA and SQIVND (reference sequence). The CDR3 extends over 16 amino acids. This CDR3 reads CASSASRWTTHYEQYF. The CDR3 bases are TGTGCCAGTAGTGCCTCTAGGTGGACTACACACTACGAGCAGTACTTC.

On this clone: One end of the junction varies from germline; a read error may be responsible. This CDR3 is also generated by other DNA sequences in the sample. The chain is built from TRBV2 and TRBJ2-5, with 10 bases fitting TRBD2. This CDR3 spans 15 amino acids. Germline loops: CDR1 SNHLY, CDR2 FYNNEI. The CDR3 spells CASKSGTSASETQYF. DNA of the CDR3: TGTGCCAGCAAATCCGGGACTAGCGCCTCAGAGACTCAGTACTTC.

In its sample, this clone was seen a few times. The V and J genes are TRBV6-5 and TRBJ2-7; maybe TRBD2 (5 bases). The CDR3 covers 14 residues. Germline lookup yields CDR1 MNHEY and CDR2 SVGAGI. V was cut by 0 bases and J by 5 bases, with 11 bases left in between. The CDR3 coding sequence is TGTGCCAGCAGTTACTCCTTGCGGGCTAACGAGCAGTACTTC. Its protein product is CASSYSLRANEQYF.

The chain is built from TRBV27 and TRBJ1-4; the match to TRBD1 covers 7 bases. This CDR3 contains 18 residues. J gave up 8 bases and V 3 bases, and 18 bases lay outside the gene matches. The germline V gene encodes CDR1 MNHEY and CDR2 SMNVEV (reference sequence). This CDR3 reads CASSFLPPGAGGGEKLFF. The CDR3 DNA follows: TGTGCCAGCAGTTTTTTGCCCCCCGGGGCAGGGGGAGGCGAAAAACTGTTTTTT.

This sequence joins TRBV6-1 and TRBJ2-7, with 9 bases lining up with TRBD1. CDR1 is MNHNS and CDR2 is SASEGT in the germline V gene. J lost 6 bases, V lost 6 bases, and 12 bases had no gene match. This CDR3 region has 15 residues. CDR3 sequence reads: CASSAPGQGRSEQYF. The CDR3 DNA follows: TGTGCCAGCAGCGCCCCGGGACAGGGTAGAAGCGAGCAGTACTTC.

V and J are TRBV6-5 and TRBJ1-2, with 11 bases aligning to TRBD1. The CDR3 length is 13 residues. V was clipped by 10 bases and J by 13 bases; unmatched bases: 14. CDR1 is MNHEY and CDR2 is SVGAGI in the germline V gene. The CDR3 sequence: CAIPSGTGGGFTF. In DNA, the CDR3 is TGTGCCATTCCGTCCGGGACAGGGGGAGGTTTCACCTTC.

The chain links TRBV27 to TRBJ2-3; perhaps TRBD1 as D (6 bases). CDR1 and CDR2 from the germline V gene are MNHEY and SMNVEV (reference sequence). The CDR3 has 15 amino acids. With 3 bases removed from V and 2 bases from J, the gap between germline ends came to 12 bases. The DNA for the CDR3 is TGTGCCAGCAGTTTGAGGGGGACGGCCACAGATACGCAGTATTTT. Amino acid sequence: CASSLRGTATDTQYF.

The V and J genes are TRBV11-2 and TRBJ1-2, with D possibly being TRBD1 (5 bases). Germline values: CDR1 SGHAT, CDR2 FQNNGV. Trimming took 5 bases from V and 3 from J, leaving 13 bases between them. This CDR3 region has 14 residues. In nucleotides, the CDR3 is TGTGCCAGCAGCCGAAGACAGAACCACTATGGCTACACCTTC. Its translation: CASSRRQNHYGYTF.

The rearrangement joins TRBV6-1 to TRBJ2-1, with 14 nucleotides matching TRBD2. The length of the CDR3 is 15 residues. Trimming took 5 bases from V and 6 from J; bases not matched to a gene: 3. Looked up from germline, CDR1 is MNHNS and CDR2 is SASEGT. The CDR3 sequence: CASSLGTSGSNEQFF. CDR3 in DNA: TGTGCCAGCAGTCTCGGGACTAGCGGGAGCAATGAGCAGTTCTTC.